This T cell receptor beta chain came from a study of CDR3 diversity in severe acne. The V gene's germline CDR1 is SGHKS and CDR2 YYEKEE (reference sequence). CDR3 length: 14 amino acids. About this clonotype: A much larger clone differs from this one at a single base, so this may be a read error.

TCRdb reprocessed the PCR reads via MiXCR and lists one record per CDR3 protein. The sample includes approximately 77,000 distinct CDR3 sequences, approximately 54% of them seen just once. This TCR came from a male donor with severe acne vulgaris. V usage is TRBV5-5 and J usage is TRBJ1-5; D remains ambiguous. The sequenced sample was blood. CDR3 in DNA: TGTGCCGGCAGCTTGGTACCTGGCTTCCAGCCCCAGCATTTT. It encodes CAGSLVPGFQPQHF.